The 18 T cell receptor beta chains listed next were all sequenced from one sample in a study of blood T cell repertoires in COVID-19. This table comes from immunoSEQ multiplex PCR, and its TCRdb copy is limited to in-frame clones, with some not included. Among about 240,000 clones listed, roughly 80% were seen once. The material sequenced was peripheral blood. The receptors were gathered from a woman of 80 years or more with acute or convalescent COVID-19.

This chain uses TRBV13 with TRBJ2-3; TRBD2 agrees at 11 bases. From germline, CDR1 is PRHDT and CDR2 FYEKMQ (reference sequence). V trimming: 2 bases; J trimming: 1 base; junction bases outside the gene matches: 8. The length of the CDR3 is 18 residues. This CDR3 reads CASSLRLAGGLRTDTQYF. In DNA, the CDR3 is TGTGCCAGCAGCTTACGGCTAGCGGGGGGACTACGCACAGATACGCAGTATTTT.

The chain uses TRBV5-6 and TRBJ1-5; the D gene is possibly TRBD1 (6 bases). Germline CDR1 SGHDT, CDR2 YYEEEE. The CDR3 is 17 residues long. V gave up 3 bases and J gave up 3 bases, with 19 bases separating them. Written as DNA, the CDR3 is TGTGCCAGCAGCTCCCGAGGGGGAGGGGCCCTCAATCAGCCCCAGCATTTT. This sequence encodes CASSSRGGGALNQPQHF.

This sequence joins TRBV7-3 and TRBJ2-1, with D tentatively TRBD2 (5 bases). CDR1 SGHTA and CDR2 FQGTGA come from the germline V gene. The CDR3 runs to 16 residues. Trimming left V 2 bases short and J 0 bases short, with 11 bases between. In nucleotides, the CDR3 is TGTGCCAGCAGCTTATATGCGGAGGCCTCCTACAATGAGCAGTTCTTC. It yields the protein CASSLYAEASYNEQFF.

This clone occurred once. The chain combines TRBV14 with TRBJ1-2; D not resolved. The CDR3 is 12 amino acids. Trimming left V 9 bases short and J 8 bases short, with 16 bases between. CDR1 SGHDN and CDR2 FVKESK come from the germline V gene. CDR3 loop: CARDTVPKGYTF. The CDR3 DNA is TGTGCCAGGGATACAGTACCTAAAGGCTACACCTTC.

The rearrangement joins TRBV5-1 to TRBJ2-7; 7 bases line up with TRBD2. Germline loops: CDR1 SGHRS, CDR2 YFSETQ. The CDR3 loop spans 15 amino acids. Trimming removed 3 bases from V and 3 bases from J; junction bases left unmatched: 9. CDR3 residues: CASSSGGGSVYEQYF. The DNA of the CDR3 is TGCGCCAGCAGCTCCGGCGGGGGTTCCGTCTACGAGCAGTACTTC.

This chain links TRBV9 with TRBJ1-3; D call uncertain. The germline CDR1 and CDR2 sequences are SGDLS and YYNGEE. This CDR3 has 15 amino acids. The ends were cut back, 3 bases at V and 4 bases at J, with 14 bases in the middle. CDR3 residues: CASSADIPQGNTIYF. The CDR3 nucleotides read TGTGCCAGCAGCGCCGACATACCACAGGGAAACACCATATATTTT.

The chain has TRBV6-1 and TRBJ1-4, with D maybe TRBD1 (6 bases). The CDR3 is 14 residues long. V dropped 7 bases and J dropped 6 bases, with 15 bases sitting between them. Germline assignment: CDR1 MNHNS and CDR2 SASEGT. The CDR3 reads CASKGSQGHEKLFF. For the CDR3, the DNA is TGTGCCAGCAAGGGGAGTCAGGGGCATGAAAAACTGTTTTTT.

The chain carries TRBV4-1 and TRBJ1-1; TRBD1 agrees at 7 bases. Germline V gene lookup returns CDR1 MGHRA and CDR2 YSYEKL. The CDR3 contains 15 residues. The J segment lost 3 bases and the V segment lost 5 bases, leaving 9 bases of the junction unmatched. The DNA of the CDR3 is TGCGCCAGCAGCAAAGGATCAGGGGGAGACACTGAAGCTTTCTTT. This codes for CASSKGSGGDTEAFF.

The rearrangement uses TRBV28 and TRBJ2-5, with D uncertain. V lost 3 bases to trimming and J lost 3 bases, with 17 bases between them. Germline V gene data show CDR1 as MDHEN and CDR2 as SYDVKM. The length of the CDR3 is 16 residues. CDR3 sequence reads: CASSLIGSATKETQYF. The CDR3 DNA sequence: TGTGCCAGCAGTTTGATTGGGTCGGCAACTAAAGAGACCCAGTACTTC.

The chain employs TRBV5-1 and TRBJ2-5; weak D call: TRBD1 (5 bases). The germline gives CDR1 SGHRS, CDR2 YFSETQ. The CDR3 covers 14 residues. V was pared by 2 bases and J by 5 bases, with 13 bases between. CDR3 loop: CASSLGDSRETQYF. The CDR3 DNA follows: TGCGCCAGCAGCTTAGGGGATTCGCGGGAGACCCAGTACTTC.

V is TRBV6-5 and J is TRBJ2-3; TRBD2 matches at 9 bases. Germline CDR1 and CDR2: MNHEY and SVGAGI. The ends lost 4 bases at V and 8 bases at J; junction bases unmatched: 7. This CDR3 is 14 amino acids long. The CDR3 nucleotides read TGTGCCAGCAGTTTTGCGGGGGGGCAGGCTACGCAGTATTTT. Its translation is CASSFAGGQATQYF.

This clone was observed a single time. This chain links TRBV5-1 with TRBJ2-3; 15 nucleotides align to TRBD2. The CDR3 sequence is 19 residues long. Germline CDR1 is SGHRS and CDR2 is YFSETQ. V lost 4 bases and J lost 4; bases outside the gene matches: 13. This chain's CDR3 is CASSPARTSGGDGPDTQYF. DNA of the CDR3: TGCGCCAGCAGCCCTGCGAGGACTAGCGGGGGGGACGGCCCAGATACGCAGTATTTT. Supplemented by reference TRBV5-1 and TRBJ2-3, the full variable domain reads KAGVTQTPRYLIKTRGQQVTLSCSPISGHRSVSWYQQTPGQGLQFLFEYFSETQRNKGNFPGRFSGRQFSNSRSEMNVSTLELGDSALYLCASSPARTSGGDGPDTQYFGPGTRLTVL.

The chain uses TRBV28 and TRBJ2-1; unclear D gene. V was clipped by 5 bases and J by 4 bases, with 27 bases between them. The CDR3 covers 19 residues. Germline values: CDR1 MDHEN, CDR2 SYDVKM. DNA of the CDR3: TGTGCCAGCAGTCCCCAAATCCATATGTGGGCCAAGATTTACAATGAGCAGTTCTTC. It translates to CASSPQIHMWAKIYNEQFF.

The chain couples TRBV9 to TRBJ2-3, with a weak D call TRBD1 (6 bases). V was cut by 0 bases and J by 1 base, with 12 bases left in between. Germline assignment: CDR1 SGDLS and CDR2 YYNGEE. CDR3 length equals 16 residues. The CDR3 loop is CASSVGPTGRTDTQYF. The CDR3 DNA sequence: TGTGCCAGCAGCGTAGGGCCAACAGGGCGCACAGATACGCAGTATTTT.

This clone is a singleton in its sample. The CDR3, as DNA: TGTGCCAGCTCACCTCTAGCGGGCGGGGAGAACGAGCAGTACTTC. Its translation is CASSPLAGGENEQYF. V usage is TRBV18 and J usage is TRBJ2-7; TRBD2 matches at 8 bases. V was pared by 3 bases and J by 5 bases, with 9 bases of the junction left unmatched. In germline, CDR1 is KGHSH, CDR2 LQKENI. The length of the CDR3 is 15 residues. The whole variable domain, remainder taken from reference TRBV18 and TRBJ2-7, is NAGVMQNPRHLVRRRGQEARLRCSPMKGHSHVYWYRQLPEEGLKFMVYLQKENIIDESGMPKERFSAEFPKEGPSILRIQQVVRGDSAAYFCASSPLAGGENEQYFGPGTRLTVT.

The chain combines TRBV3-1 (or the pseudogene TRBV3-2) with TRBJ1-4; D is unresolved. V was cut by 1 base and J by 8 bases, with 11 bases left in between. CDR1 and CDR2 (germline): LGHDT, YNNKEL (reference sequence). The length of the CDR3 is 14 residues. CDR3: CASSQAGSREKLFF. The CDR3, as DNA: TGTGCCAGCAGCCAAGCGGGGTCGAGGGAAAAACTGTTTTTT.

V usage is TRBV28 and J usage is TRBJ2-3; the D gene is possibly TRBD2 (7 bases). CDR1 and CDR2 (germline): MDHEN, SYDVKM. V lost 7 bases, J lost 7 bases, and 15 bases lay in between. This CDR3 is built from 13 residues. The CDR3 region is CASIRGAGYTQYF. CDR3 nucleotides: TGTGCCAGCATCCGGGGGGCCGGCTATACGCAGTATTTT.

This clone was detected once. The chain employs TRBV6-5 and TRBJ1-2; D unclear. The CDR3 sequence is 13 residues long. Germline lookup yields CDR1 MNHEY and CDR2 SVGAGI. Trimming took off 3 bases at V and 0 bases at J, with 5 bases between the two ends. The CDR3 DNA reads as TGTGCCAGCAGTTATGACACTAACTATGGCTACACCTTC. Encoded protein: CASSYDTNYGYTF.